The 28 T cell receptor beta chains given below trace back to one sample, sequenced in a study of blood T cell repertoires in COVID-19. Here immunoSEQ multiplex PCR was the method, and the copy in TCRdb shows in-frame clones only, minus some. The table records fewer than 95,000 clones, 89% of them present only once. Sequencing was done on a sample of peripheral blood. The receptors were gathered from a man aged 50 or older with acute or convalescent COVID-19.

The chain uses TRBV4-2 and TRBJ1-5, with D uncertain. There are 16 residues in the CDR3. Trimming left V 4 bases short and J 4 bases short, with 17 bases between. CDR1 is LGHNA and CDR2 is YNFKEQ in the germline V gene. The CDR3 DNA reads TGTGCCAGCAGCCCTGAGAGGAGCCTCATTAATCAGCCCCAGCATTTT. Translating it yields CASSPERSLINQPQHF.

The CDR3 spells CASSQANYGYTF. The CDR3 nucleotides read TGTGCCAGCAGCCAAGCAAATTATGGCTACACCTTC. The rearrangement links TRBV3-1 (or the pseudogene TRBV3-2) to TRBJ1-2; D uncertain. Germline V gives CDR1 LGHDT, CDR2 YNNKEL (reference sequence). Trimming stripped 1 base from V and 5 bases from J, with 5 bases between. The CDR3 consists of 12 residues.

This chain links TRBV6-1 with TRBJ1-5; no clear D gene. CDR1 and CDR2 from the germline V gene are MNHNS and SASEGT. This CDR3 contains 13 residues. V lost 2 bases and J 3 bases, leaving 5 bases between the germline ends. The CDR3 protein is CASSERVNQPQHF. The CDR3 DNA is TGTGCCAGCAGTGAACGGGTCAATCAGCCCCAGCATTTT.

The rearrangement links TRBV5-4 to TRBJ1-2, with 7 bases lining up with TRBD1. CDR1 and CDR2 from the germline V gene are SGHNT and YYREEE (reference sequence). J lost 9 bases, V lost 1 base, and 12 bases had no gene match. The CDR3 consists of 15 residues. The CDR3 nucleotides read TGTGCCAGCAGCTTGTTGACAGGGCCCCCGTTCAGCTACACCTTC. Its translation: CASSLLTGPPFSYTF.

This chain connects TRBV2 to TRBJ1-3, with 9 positions matching TRBD1. This CDR3 contains 18 residues. Germline V CDR1 and CDR2: SNHLY, FYNNEI. After removal of 6 bases from V and 4 bases from J, the junction contained 16 bases not matched to a gene. The CDR3 nucleotides read TGTGCCAGCAGCCGGGACAGGGTATCAAGTCTTACGGGAAACACCATATATTTT. Translating it yields CASSRDRVSSLTGNTIYF.

A single count supports this clone. The genes are TRBV29-1 and TRBJ2-2; TRBD1 agrees at 10 bases. From germline, CDR1 is SQVTM and CDR2 ANQGSEA. Trimming cost V 2 bases and J 6 bases; bases outside gene matches: 3. This CDR3 is built from 14 residues. As DNA, the CDR3 is TGCAGCGTTGAAACTGGACAGGGGGCCGGGGAGCTGTTTTTT. Protein sequence: CSVETGQGAGELFF.

The V call is TRBV7-2, the J call TRBJ1-6; 7 bases are shared with TRBD1. Trimming removed 2 bases from V and 9 bases from J; junction bases left unmatched: 4. CDR1 and CDR2 (germline): SGHTA, FQGNSA. The CDR3 consists of 14 residues. The CDR3, as DNA: TGTGCCAGCAGCTTACGACAGGGCGGTTCACCCCTCCACTTT. Protein: CASSLRQGGSPLHF. The variable domain in full, with the rest retrieved from reference TRBV7-2 and TRBJ1-6, is GAGVSQSPSNKVTEKGKDVELRCDPISGHTALYWYRQSLGQGLEFLIYFQGNSAPDKSGLPSDRFSAERTGGSVSTLTIQRTQQEDSAVYLCASSLRQGGSPLHFGNGTRLTVT.

The sample holds one count of this clone. The rearrangement joins TRBV1 to TRBJ1-5. TRBV1 is a pseudogene. CDR3 length equals 16 residues. The CDR3 nucleotides read TGCACCAGCAGCCAAGGCCGGGAGGGAAGCAATCAGCCCCAGCATTTT. Its translation is CTSSQGREGSNQPQHF.

The rearrangement joins TRBV6-2 or TRBV6-3 to TRBJ1-5, with a tentative D call TRBD1 (6 bases). The CDR3 is 12 residues long. V gave up 5 bases and J gave up 7 bases, with 9 bases separating them. Germline V gene data show CDR1 as MNHEY and CDR2 as SVGEGT. In nucleotides, the CDR3 is TGTGCCAGCAGTCCACAGGGACAGCCCCAGCATTTT. Protein sequence: CASSPQGQPQHF.

This clone was found once. This chain joins TRBV7-3 and TRBJ1-6, with D possibly being TRBD1 (5 bases). The germline V and J ends were trimmed by 5 bases and 7 bases, with 12 bases remaining between them. Germline CDR1 is SGHTA and CDR2 is FQGTGA. This CDR3 region has 14 residues. In DNA, the CDR3 is TGTGCCAGCAGCACAGGTCTGGCCAATTCACCCCTCCACTTT. It yields the protein CASSTGLANSPLHF.

This clone was observed once. The CDR3 DNA is TGCAGCGTTGTAACGGAGGTAGCGGGGGGTCCTAGCACAGATACGCAGTATTTT. It encodes CSVVTEVAGGPSTDTQYF. V and J are TRBV29-1 and TRBJ2-3, with 10 bases matching TRBD2. Trimming at V came to 4 bases and at J to 0 bases, leaving 13 bases not matched to a gene. CDR3 length equals 18 residues. CDR1 and CDR2 from the germline V gene are SQVTM and ANQGSEA.

This chain connects TRBV18 to TRBJ1-3; 12 bases agree with TRBD1. The V segment lost 3 bases and the J segment 4 bases; nucleotides outside the gene matches: 4. The CDR3 sequence is 16 residues long. Germline loops: CDR1 KGHSH, CDR2 LQKENI. The CDR3 bases are TGTGCCAGCTCACCGGGACAGGGGGCGATCGGAAACACCATATATTTT. Protein product: CASSPGQGAIGNTIYF.

J is TRBJ1-3 and V is TRBV6-8; tentatively, D is TRBD1 (6 bases). The CDR3 spans 19 residues. V lost 1 base, J lost 0 bases, and 19 bases lay in between. Germline loops: CDR1 MNHGY, CDR2 SAAAGT. CDR3 in DNA: TGTGCCAGCAGTTACTTCACTAGGGGGGGGCTCGTCTCTGGAAACACCATATATTTT. This encodes CASSYFTRGGLVSGNTIYF.

V and J are TRBV5-6 and TRBJ2-1, with D unclear. Between the trimmed V and J ends, which lost 2 bases and 0 bases, there was a span of 6 bases. CDR1 and CDR2 (germline): SGHDT, YYEEEE. This CDR3 contains 14 residues. CDR3 DNA: TGTGCCAGCAGCTTCGGGTTCTCCTACAATGAGCAGTTCTTC. It is translated as CASSFGFSYNEQFF.

The rearrangement uses TRBV6-5 and TRBJ2-1; TRBD2 agrees at 10 bases. Trimming at V came to 6 bases and at J to 5 bases, leaving 7 bases not matched to a gene. Germline V gene data show CDR1 as MNHEY and CDR2 as SVGAGI. This CDR3 is 15 amino acids long. CDR3 in DNA: TGTGCCAGCAGCTTAGCGGGGGGAAGCAACAATGAGCAGTTCTTC. Protein product: CASSLAGGSNNEQFF.

The chain couples TRBV27 to TRBJ2-7; 13 positions match TRBD2. Germline CDR1 reads MNHEY; CDR2 reads SMNVEV (reference sequence). V gave up 6 bases and J gave up 2 bases; unmatched junction bases: 4. The CDR3 is made up of 15 amino acids. CDR3 region: CASSWTSGGTYEQYF. CDR3 nucleotide sequence: TGTGCCAGCAGCTGGACTAGCGGGGGAACCTACGAGCAGTACTTC.

The rearrangement links TRBV5-1 to TRBJ2-2; D gene unclear. In germline, CDR1 is SGHRS, CDR2 YFSETQ. Trimming removed 3 bases from V and 6 bases from J, with 12 bases in between. The CDR3 totals 14 residues. CDR3 amino acids: CASSYVTTSGELFF. The CDR3 DNA follows: TGCGCCAGCAGCTATGTCACAACCTCCGGGGAGCTGTTTTTT.

The rearrangement uses TRBV6-5 and TRBJ2-1, with 14 positions matching TRBD2. The CDR3 is 15 amino acids. V lost 7 bases and J lost 2; bases outside the gene matches: 1. The germline CDR1 and CDR2 sequences are MNHEY and SVGAGI. DNA for the CDR3: TGTGCCAGCACGACTAGCGGGGGGGCCTACAATGAGCAGTTCTTC. Translated: CASTTSGGAYNEQFF.

The V and J genes are TRBV18 and TRBJ1-6, with D maybe TRBD1 (5 bases). Germline CDR1 and CDR2: KGHSH and LQKENI. This CDR3 is built from 16 residues. Between the trimmed V and J ends, which lost 1 base and 7 bases, there was a span of 14 bases. The CDR3 region is CASSPRPPRGNSPLHF. The CDR3, as DNA: TGTGCCAGCTCACCACGTCCTCCGCGGGGGAATTCACCCCTCCACTTT.

The rearrangement joins TRBV19 to TRBJ2-5, with 8 nucleotides matching TRBD2. V lost 4 bases and J lost 2; bases outside the gene matches: 6. The germline V gene encodes CDR1 LNHDA and CDR2 SQIVND (reference sequence). The CDR3 contains 15 residues. CDR3 residues: CASSTGGPPQETQYF. CDR3 bases: TGTGCCAGTAGTACGGGGGGGCCCCCGCAAGAGACCCAGTACTTC.

The rearrangement joins TRBV4-1 to TRBJ1-1; 7 positions match TRBD1. Germline CDR1 MGHRA, CDR2 YSYEKL. This CDR3 region has 16 residues. The junction had 5 bases not matched to a gene; V was cut back by 0 bases and J by 1 base. The CDR3 coding sequence is TGCGCCAGCAGCCAAGATAGGAGACAGGGGAACACTGAAGCTTTCTTT. This encodes CASSQDRRQGNTEAFF.

The chain couples TRBV9 to TRBJ2-5; 11 positions agree with TRBD1. In germline, CDR1 is SGDLS, CDR2 YYNGEE. CDR3 length equals 15 residues. V shed 4 bases, J shed 6 bases, and the junction held 8 bases outside the gene matches. This chain's CDR3 is CASSLGGQGEKTQYF. As DNA, the CDR3 is TGTGCCAGCAGCTTGGGGGGACAGGGGGAGAAGACCCAGTACTTC. Full variable domain (missing parts from reference TRBV9 and TRBJ2-5): DSGVTQTPKHLITATGQRVTLRCSPRSGDLSVYWYQQSLDQGLQFLIQYYNGEERAKGNILERFSAQQFPDLHSELNLSSLELGDSALYFCASSLGGQGEKTQYFGPGTRLLVL.

Only a few counts were recorded for this clone. This chain joins TRBV6-2 or TRBV6-3 and TRBJ2-7, with TRBD2 matching 9 bases. CDR1 is MNHEY, CDR2 SVGEGT, per germline. J lost 1 base, V lost 4 bases, and 11 bases had no gene match. The CDR3 is 17 amino acids. CDR3 region: CASSSPLGLALSYEQYF. CDR3 DNA: TGTGCCAGCAGTTCCCCTCTTGGACTAGCGTTATCCTACGAGCAGTACTTC.

The rearrangement links TRBV11-2 to TRBJ2-5, with TRBD2 matching over 10 bases. The germline V gene has CDR1 SGHAT and CDR2 FQNNGV. V lost 3 bases to trimming and J lost 5 bases; unmatched junction nucleotides: 6. CDR3 length equals 15 residues. The chain's CDR3 is CASSLSGGAVETQYF. The CDR3 DNA sequence: TGTGCCAGCAGCTTGAGCGGGGGGGCCGTTGAGACCCAGTACTTC. The variable domain in full, with the rest retrieved from reference TRBV11-2 and TRBJ2-5, is EAGVAQSPRYKIIEKRQSVAFWCNPISGHATLYWYQQILGQGPKLLIQFQNNGVVDDSQLPKDRFSAERLKGVDSTLKIQPAKLEDSAVYLCASSLSGGAVETQYFGPGTRLLVL.

The chain employs TRBV5-6 and TRBJ1-1; 7 nucleotides align to TRBD1. V shed 0 bases, J shed 5 bases, and the junction held 4 bases outside the gene matches. Germline V gene lookup returns CDR1 SGHDT and CDR2 YYEEEE. This CDR3 comprises 14 residues. The CDR3 reads CASSLDRGETEAFF. Here the CDR3 DNA reads TGTGCCAGCAGCTTGGACAGGGGAGAAACTGAAGCTTTCTTT.

This clone has only a few counts. This chain uses TRBV5-8 with TRBJ2-1; TRBD1 is a possible D gene (6 bases). Trimming took 7 bases from V and 4 from J, leaving 21 bases between them. Germline V CDR1 and CDR2: SGHTS, YDEGEE. This CDR3 has 16 residues. The CDR3 spells CASYQGINWPYNEQFF. Here the CDR3 DNA reads TGTGCCAGCTACCAGGGGATAAATTGGCCTTACAATGAGCAGTTCTTC.

The chain has TRBV4-2 and TRBJ2-3; 7 nucleotides line up with TRBD1. J gave up 6 bases and V 4 bases, and 7 bases lay outside the gene matches. This CDR3 comprises 14 residues. The germline V gene encodes CDR1 LGHNA and CDR2 YNFKEQ. The CDR3 region is CASSLWTGLDTQYF. CDR3 nucleotide sequence: TGTGCCAGCAGCCTCTGGACAGGTTTGGATACGCAGTATTTT.

This clone was seen once. The genes are TRBV27 and TRBJ2-2, with D maybe TRBD2 (6 bases). This CDR3 spans 14 amino acids. V was clipped by 3 bases and J by 8 bases, with 13 bases between them. CDR1 is MNHEY and CDR2 is SMNVEV in the germline V gene (reference sequence). CDR3 in DNA: TGTGCCAGCAGTTTTCGGGGGACCGGTGGGGAGCTGTTTTTT. Encoded protein: CASSFRGTGGELFF.